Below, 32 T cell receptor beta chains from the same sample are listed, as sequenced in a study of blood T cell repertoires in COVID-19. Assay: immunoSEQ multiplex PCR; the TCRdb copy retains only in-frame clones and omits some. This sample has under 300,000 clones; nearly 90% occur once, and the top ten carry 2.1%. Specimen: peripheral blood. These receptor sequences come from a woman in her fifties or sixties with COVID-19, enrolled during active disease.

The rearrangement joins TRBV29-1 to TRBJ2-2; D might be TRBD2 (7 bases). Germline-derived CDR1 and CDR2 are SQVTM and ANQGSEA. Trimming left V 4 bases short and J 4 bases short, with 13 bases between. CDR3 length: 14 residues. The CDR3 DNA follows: TGCAGCGTTGGTGGGGGGGCGCGCACCGGGGAGCTGTTTTTT. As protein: CSVGGGARTGELFF.

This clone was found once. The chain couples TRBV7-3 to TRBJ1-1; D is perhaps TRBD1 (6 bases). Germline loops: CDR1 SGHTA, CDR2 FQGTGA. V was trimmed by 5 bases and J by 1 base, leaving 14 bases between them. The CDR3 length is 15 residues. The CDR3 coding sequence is TGTGCCAGCAGCCCATCTGGGGGCTCGAACACTGAAGCTTTCTTT. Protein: CASSPSGGSNTEAFF. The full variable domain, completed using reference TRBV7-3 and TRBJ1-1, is GAGVSQTPSNKVTEKGKYVELRCDPISGHTALYWYRQSLGQGPEFLIYFQGTGAADDSGLPNDRFFAVRPEGSVSTLKIQRTERGDSAVYLCASSPSGGSNTEAFFGQGTRLTVV.

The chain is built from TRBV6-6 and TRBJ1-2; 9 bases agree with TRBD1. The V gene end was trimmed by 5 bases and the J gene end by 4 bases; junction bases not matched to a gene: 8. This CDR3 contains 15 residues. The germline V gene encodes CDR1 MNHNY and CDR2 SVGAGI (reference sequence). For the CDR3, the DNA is TGTGCCAGCAGTCTCCCCAGGGACAGGGCCTATGGCTACACCTTC. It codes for CASSLPRDRAYGYTF.

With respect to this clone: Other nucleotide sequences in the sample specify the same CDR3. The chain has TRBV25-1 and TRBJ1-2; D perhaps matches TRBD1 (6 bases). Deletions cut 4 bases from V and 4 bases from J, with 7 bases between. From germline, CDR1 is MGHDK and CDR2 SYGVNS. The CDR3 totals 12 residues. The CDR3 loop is CASSGDIYGYTF. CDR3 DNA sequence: TGTGCCAGCAGTGGGGACATCTATGGCTACACCTTC.

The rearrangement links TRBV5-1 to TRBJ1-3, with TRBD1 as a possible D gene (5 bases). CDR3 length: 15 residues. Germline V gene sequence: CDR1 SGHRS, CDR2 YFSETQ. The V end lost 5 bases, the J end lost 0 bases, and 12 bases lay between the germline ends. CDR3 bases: TGCGCCAGCAGTCAAGACGGGGGCTCTGGAAACACCATATATTTT. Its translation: CASSQDGGSGNTIYF.

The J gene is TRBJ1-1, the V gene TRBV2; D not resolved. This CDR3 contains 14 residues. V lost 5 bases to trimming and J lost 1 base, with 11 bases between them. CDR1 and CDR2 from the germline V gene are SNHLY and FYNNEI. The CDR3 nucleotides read TGTGCCAGCAGTCCTCACAGCGGGAACACTGAAGCTTTCTTT. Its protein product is CASSPHSGNTEAFF.

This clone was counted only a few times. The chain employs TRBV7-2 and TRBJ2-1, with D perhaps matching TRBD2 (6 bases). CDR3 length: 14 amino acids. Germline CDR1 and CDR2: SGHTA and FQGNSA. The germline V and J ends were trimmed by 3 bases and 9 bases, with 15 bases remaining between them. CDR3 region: CASSFGTYFGEQFF. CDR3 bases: TGTGCCAGCAGCTTCGGGACTTACTTTGGTGAGCAGTTCTTC.

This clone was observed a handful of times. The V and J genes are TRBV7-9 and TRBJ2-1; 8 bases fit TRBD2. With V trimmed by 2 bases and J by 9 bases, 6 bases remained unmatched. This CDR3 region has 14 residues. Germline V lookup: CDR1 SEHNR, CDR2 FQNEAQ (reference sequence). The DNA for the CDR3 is TGTGCCAGCAGCTTAATCGGGGGGGCCAGTGAGCAGTTCTTC. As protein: CASSLIGGASEQFF.

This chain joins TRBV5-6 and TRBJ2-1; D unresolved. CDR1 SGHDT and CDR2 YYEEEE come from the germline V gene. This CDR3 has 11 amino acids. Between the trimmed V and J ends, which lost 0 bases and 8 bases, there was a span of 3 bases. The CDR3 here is CASSLVDEQFF. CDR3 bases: TGTGCCAGCAGCTTGGTAGATGAGCAGTTCTTC.

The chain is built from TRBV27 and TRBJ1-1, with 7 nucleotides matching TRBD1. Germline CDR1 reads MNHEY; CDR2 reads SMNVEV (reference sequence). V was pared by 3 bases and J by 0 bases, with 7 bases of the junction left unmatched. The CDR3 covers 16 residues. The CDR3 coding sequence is TGTGCCAGCAGTTTTTTGACAGGGCGGATGAACACTGAAGCTTTCTTT. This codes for CASSFLTGRMNTEAFF.

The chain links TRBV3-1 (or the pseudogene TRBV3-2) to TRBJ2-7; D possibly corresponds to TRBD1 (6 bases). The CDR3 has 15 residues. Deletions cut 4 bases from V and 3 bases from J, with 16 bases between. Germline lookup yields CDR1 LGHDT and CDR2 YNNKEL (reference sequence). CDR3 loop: CASSLTPDSDYEQYF. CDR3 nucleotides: TGTGCCAGCAGCCTTACCCCGGACAGTGACTACGAGCAGTACTTC.

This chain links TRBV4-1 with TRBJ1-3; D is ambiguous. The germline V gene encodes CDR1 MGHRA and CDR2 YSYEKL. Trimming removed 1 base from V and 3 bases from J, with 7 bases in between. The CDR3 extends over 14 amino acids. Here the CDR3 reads CASSQALIGNTIYF. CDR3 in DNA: TGCGCCAGCAGCCAAGCCCTAATTGGAAACACCATATATTTT.

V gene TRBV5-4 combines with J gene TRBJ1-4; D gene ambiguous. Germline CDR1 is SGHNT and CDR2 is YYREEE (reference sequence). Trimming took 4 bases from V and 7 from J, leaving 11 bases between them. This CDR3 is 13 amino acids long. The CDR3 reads CASSPPAGEKLFF. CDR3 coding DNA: TGTGCCAGCAGCCCCCCCGCGGGTGAAAAACTGTTTTTT.

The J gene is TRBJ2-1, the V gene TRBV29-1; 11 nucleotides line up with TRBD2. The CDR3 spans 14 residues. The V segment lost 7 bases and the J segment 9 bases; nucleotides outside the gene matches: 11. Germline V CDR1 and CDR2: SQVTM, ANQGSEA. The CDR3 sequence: CSGNRLAGTGEQFF. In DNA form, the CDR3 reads TGCAGCGGGAACCGACTAGCGGGGACAGGTGAGCAGTTCTTC.

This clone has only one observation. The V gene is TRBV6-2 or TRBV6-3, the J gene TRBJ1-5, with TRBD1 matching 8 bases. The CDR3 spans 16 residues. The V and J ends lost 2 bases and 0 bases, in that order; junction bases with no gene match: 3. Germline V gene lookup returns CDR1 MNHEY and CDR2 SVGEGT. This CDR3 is CASSYPGTGSNQPQHF. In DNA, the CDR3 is TGTGCCAGCAGTTACCCCGGGACAGGTAGCAATCAGCCCCAGCATTTT.

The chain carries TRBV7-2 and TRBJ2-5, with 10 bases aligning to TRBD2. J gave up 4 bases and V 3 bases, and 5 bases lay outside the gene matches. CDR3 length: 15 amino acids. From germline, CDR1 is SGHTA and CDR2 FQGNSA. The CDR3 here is CASSLFLAGVETQYF. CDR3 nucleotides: TGTGCCAGCAGCTTGTTTCTAGCGGGGGTAGAGACCCAGTACTTC.

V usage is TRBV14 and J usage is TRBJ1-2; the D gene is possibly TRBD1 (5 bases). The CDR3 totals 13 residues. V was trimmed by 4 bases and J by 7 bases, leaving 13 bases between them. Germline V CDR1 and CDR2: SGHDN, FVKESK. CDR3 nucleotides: TGTGCCAGCAGCCCGGACAAGATGTTTGGCTACACCTTC. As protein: CASSPDKMFGYTF.

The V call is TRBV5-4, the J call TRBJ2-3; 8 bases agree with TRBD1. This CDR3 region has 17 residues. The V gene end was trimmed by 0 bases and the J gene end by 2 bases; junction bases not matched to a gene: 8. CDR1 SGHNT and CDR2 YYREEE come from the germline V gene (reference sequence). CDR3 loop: CASSLDGTGGHTDTQYF. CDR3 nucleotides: TGTGCCAGCAGCTTGGACGGGACAGGAGGCCACACAGATACGCAGTATTTT. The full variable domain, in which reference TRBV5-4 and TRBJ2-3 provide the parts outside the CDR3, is ETGVTQSPTHLIKTRGQQVTLRCSSQSGHNTVSWYQQALGQGPQFIFQYYREEENGRGNFPPRFSGLQFPNYSSELNVNALELDDSALYLCASSLDGTGGHTDTQYFGPGTRLTVL.

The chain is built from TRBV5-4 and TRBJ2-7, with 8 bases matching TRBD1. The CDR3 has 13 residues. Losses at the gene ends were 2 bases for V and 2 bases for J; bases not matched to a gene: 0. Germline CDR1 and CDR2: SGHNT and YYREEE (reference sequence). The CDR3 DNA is TGTGCCAGCAGCTTACAGGGGGCCTACGAGCAGTACTTC. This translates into CASSLQGAYEQYF.

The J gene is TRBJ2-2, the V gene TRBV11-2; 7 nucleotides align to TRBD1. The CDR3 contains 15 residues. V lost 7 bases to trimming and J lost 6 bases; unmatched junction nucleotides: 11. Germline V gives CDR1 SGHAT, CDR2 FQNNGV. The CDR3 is CASTLDREWSGELFF. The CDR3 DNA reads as TGTGCCAGCACCCTCGACAGGGAGTGGTCCGGGGAGCTGTTTTTT.

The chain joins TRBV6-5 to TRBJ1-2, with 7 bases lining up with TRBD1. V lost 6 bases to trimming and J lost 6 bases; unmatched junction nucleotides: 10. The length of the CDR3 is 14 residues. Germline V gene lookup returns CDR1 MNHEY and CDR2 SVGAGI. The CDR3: CASSRQGGGDGYTF. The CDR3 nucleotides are TGTGCCAGCAGCCGACAGGGAGGTGGGGATGGCTACACCTTC.

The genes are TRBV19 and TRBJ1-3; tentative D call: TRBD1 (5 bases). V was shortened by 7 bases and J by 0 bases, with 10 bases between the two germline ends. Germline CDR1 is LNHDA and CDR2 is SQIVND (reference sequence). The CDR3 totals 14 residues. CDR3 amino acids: CASMKGDSGNTIYF. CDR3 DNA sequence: TGTGCCAGTATGAAAGGGGACTCTGGAAACACCATATATTTT.

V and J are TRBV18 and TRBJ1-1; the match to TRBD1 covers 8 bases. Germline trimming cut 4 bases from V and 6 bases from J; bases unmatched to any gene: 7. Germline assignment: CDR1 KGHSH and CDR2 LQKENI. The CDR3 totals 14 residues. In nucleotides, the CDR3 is TGTGCCAGCTCACAAACCCTGGACAGGGCTGAAGCTTTCTTT. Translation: CASSQTLDRAEAFF.

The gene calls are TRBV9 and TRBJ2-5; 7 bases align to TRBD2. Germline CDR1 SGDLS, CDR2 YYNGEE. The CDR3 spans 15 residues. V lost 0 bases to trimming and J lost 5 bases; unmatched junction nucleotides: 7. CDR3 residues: CASSVVSSGVETQYF. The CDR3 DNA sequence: TGTGCCAGCAGCGTAGTGTCCAGCGGGGTTGAGACCCAGTACTTC.

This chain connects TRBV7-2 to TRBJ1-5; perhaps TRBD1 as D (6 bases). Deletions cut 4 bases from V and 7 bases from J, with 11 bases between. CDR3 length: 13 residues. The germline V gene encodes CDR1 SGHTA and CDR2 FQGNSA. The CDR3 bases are TGTGCCAGCAGCTGGACAGCTCAGCAGCCCCAGCATTTT. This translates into CASSWTAQQPQHF.

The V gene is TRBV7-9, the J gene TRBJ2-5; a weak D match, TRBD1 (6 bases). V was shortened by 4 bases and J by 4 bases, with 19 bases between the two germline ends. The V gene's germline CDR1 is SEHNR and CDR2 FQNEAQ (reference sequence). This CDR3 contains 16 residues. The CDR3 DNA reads TGTGCCAGCAGCTATGTAGGGGGTAGGAGTGGAGAGACCCAGTACTTC. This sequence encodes CASSYVGGRSGETQYF.

The CDR3 loop reads CASSWGPGASTDTQYF. CDR3 bases: TGCGCCAGCAGCTGGGGGCCGGGTGCTAGCACAGATACGCAGTATTTT. The chain recombines TRBV5-1 with TRBJ2-3; possibly TRBD1 for D (6 bases). The CDR3 sequence is 16 residues long. The germline CDR1 and CDR2 sequences are SGHRS and YFSETQ. Trimming took off 3 bases at V and 0 bases at J, with 14 bases between the two ends. The entire variable domain, with the rest obtained from reference TRBV5-1 and TRBJ2-3, is as follows: KAGVTQTPRYLIKTRGQQVTLSCSPISGHRSVSWYQQTPGQGLQFLFEYFSETQRNKGNFPGRFSGRQFSNSRSEMNVSTLELGDSALYLCASSWGPGASTDTQYFGPGTRLTVL.

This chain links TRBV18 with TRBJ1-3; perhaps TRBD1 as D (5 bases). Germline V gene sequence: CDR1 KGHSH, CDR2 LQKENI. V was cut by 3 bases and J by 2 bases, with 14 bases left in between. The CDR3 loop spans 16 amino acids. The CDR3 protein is CASSPNPGEPGNTIYF. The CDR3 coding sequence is TGTGCCAGCTCACCTAATCCGGGGGAGCCTGGAAACACCATATATTTT. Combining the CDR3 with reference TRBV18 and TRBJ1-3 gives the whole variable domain NAGVMQNPRHLVRRRGQEARLRCSPMKGHSHVYWYRQLPEEGLKFMVYLQKENIIDESGMPKERFSAEFPKEGPSILRIQQVVRGDSAAYFCASSPNPGEPGNTIYFGEGSWLTVV.

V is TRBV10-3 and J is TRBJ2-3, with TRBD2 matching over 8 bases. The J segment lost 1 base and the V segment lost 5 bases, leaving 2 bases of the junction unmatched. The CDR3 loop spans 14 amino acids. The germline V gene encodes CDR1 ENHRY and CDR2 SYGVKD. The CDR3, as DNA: TGTGCCATCAGTCAAGCGGGGGGCACAGATACGCAGTATTTT. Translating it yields CAISQAGGTDTQYF.

This CDR3 reads CSVESVAPPYSGNTIYF. The CDR3 DNA is TGCAGCGTTGAATCCGTGGCCCCTCCGTACTCTGGAAACACCATATATTTT. This chain links TRBV29-1 with TRBJ1-3; D is unclear. This CDR3 has 17 amino acids. V shed 2 bases and J shed 0 bases, with 17 bases lying between them. CDR1 and CDR2 (germline): SQVTM, ANQGSEA.

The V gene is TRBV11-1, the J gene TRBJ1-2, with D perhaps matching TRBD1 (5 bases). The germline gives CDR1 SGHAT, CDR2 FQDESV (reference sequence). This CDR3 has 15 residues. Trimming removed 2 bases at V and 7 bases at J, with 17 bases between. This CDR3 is CASSLNPGTDLGYTF. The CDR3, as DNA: TGTGCCAGCAGCTTAAACCCCGGGACTGACCTTGGCTACACCTTC. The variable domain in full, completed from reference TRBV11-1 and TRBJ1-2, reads EAEVAQSPRYKITEKSQAVAFWCDPISGHATLYWYRQILGQGPELLVQFQDESVVDDSQLPKDRFSAERLKGVDSTLKIQPAELGDSAMYLCASSLNPGTDLGYTFGSGTRLTVV.

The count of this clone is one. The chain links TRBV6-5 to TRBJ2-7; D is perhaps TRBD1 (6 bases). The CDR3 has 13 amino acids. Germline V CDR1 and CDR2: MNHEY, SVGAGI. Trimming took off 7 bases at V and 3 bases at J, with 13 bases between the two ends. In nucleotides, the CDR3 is TGTGCCAGCAACTTGGACAGAAACTACGAGCAGTACTTC. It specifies CASNLDRNYEQYF.